Listed below are T cell receptor beta chains from one sample, sequenced in a study of blood T cell repertoires in COVID-19. The data were produced by immunoSEQ multiplex PCR, yet TCRdb's version contains in-frame clones alone and is incomplete. The table lists tens of thousands of clones, around 79% of them singletons. Sample: peripheral blood. These receptors were taken from a human donor in a cohort sampled during active COVID-19. Both conserved end residues are part of each CDR3. Fields, in order: J gene, V gene, D gene, clone size, CDR3 protein, CDR3 DNA. The D gene is left open where the match is weak. The size field is filled for only some rows; it gives once, few, many or a size class.

J: TRBJ2-5; V: TRBV5-6; D: -; size: -; CDR3: CASSLLGDTQETQYF; DNA: TGTGCCAGCAGCCTCCTTGGGGACACCCAAGAGACCCAGTACTTC
J: TRBJ1-5; V: TRBV19; D: TRBD1; size: few; CDR3: CASSIGTGGSQPQHF; DNA: TGTGCCAGTAGTATTGGAACAGGGGGCAGTCAGCCCCAGCATTTT
J: TRBJ2-7; V: TRBV19; D: -; size: -; CDR3: CASSREPTGAGEQYF; DNA: TGTGCCAGTAGTCGGGAGCCAACGGGAGCCGGCGAGCAGTACTTC
J: TRBJ2-1; V: TRBV21-1; D: -; size: -; CDR3: CASSNRPQEAGNEQFF; DNA: TGTGCCAGCAGCAACCGGCCCCAGGAGGCCGGCAATGAGCAGTTCTTC
J: TRBJ2-1; V: TRBV3-1/TRBV3-2; D: TRBD2; size: -; CDR3: CASSGGGSYNEQFF; DNA: TGTGCCAGCAGCGGGGGGGGGTCCTACAATGAGCAGTTCTTC
J: TRBJ1-2; V: TRBV5-6; D: TRBD1; size: -; CDR3: CASSTTGISHYGYTF; DNA: TGTGCCAGCAGCACGACAGGGATCTCCCACTATGGCTACACCTTC
J: TRBJ1-2; V: TRBV6-6; D: -; size: -; CDR3: CASERQAYGYTF; DNA: TGTGCCAGCGAACGACAGGCCTATGGCTACACCTTC
J: TRBJ1-5; V: TRBV18; D: -; size: -; CDR3: CASSGLAGSNQPQHF; DNA: TGTGCCAGCTCAGGGTTAGCCGGAAGCAATCAGCCCCAGCATTTT
J: TRBJ1-5; V: TRBV15; D: TRBD1; size: -; CDR3: CATSKHRGINQPQHF; DNA: TGTGCCACCAGCAAACACAGGGGTATCAATCAGCCCCAGCATTTT
J: TRBJ2-7; V: TRBV27; D: -; size: -; CDR3: CASSSSGLAGVSYEQYF; DNA: -
J: TRBJ2-5; V: TRBV11-2; D: TRBD2; size: -; CDR3: CASSLRLAAPGTQYF; DNA: TGTGCCAGCAGCTTACGGCTAGCGGCCCCCGGGACCCAGTACTTC
J: TRBJ2-4; V: TRBV18; D: TRBD1; size: -; CDR3: CASRPGTGRIQYF; DNA: TGTGCCAGCCGTCCCGGGACAGGGCGCATTCAGTACTTC
J: TRBJ1-5; V: TRBV18; D: TRBD1; size: -; CDR3: CASSRGTDSNQPQHF; DNA: TGTGCCAGCTCACGTGGGACAGATAGCAATCAGCCCCAGCATTTT
J: TRBJ1-6; V: TRBV14; D: -; size: -; CDR3: CASSLGGQLSSPLHF; DNA: TGTGCCAGCAGTCTCGGTGGACAGTTAAGTTCACCCCTCCACTTT
J: TRBJ1-1; V: TRBV5-1; D: -; size: -; CDR3: CASSFQQGSTEAFF; DNA: TGCGCCAGCAGCTTCCAACAGGGTTCCACTGAAGCTTTCTTT
J: TRBJ2-1; V: TRBV6-5; D: -; size: -; CDR3: CASGRNYNEQFF; DNA: TGTGCCAGCGGGAGAAACTACAATGAGCAGTTCTTC
J: TRBJ2-7; V: TRBV6-5; D: -; size: -; CDR3: CASSYRRGIQYEQYF; DNA: TGTGCCAGCAGTTACCGTCGGGGGATACAGTACGAGCAGTACTTC
J: TRBJ2-1; V: TRBV27; D: TRBD2; size: few; CDR3: CASSISGSSYNEQFF; DNA: TGTGCCAGCAGTATTAGCGGGAGCTCCTACAATGAGCAGTTCTTC
J: TRBJ1-1; V: TRBV13; D: TRBD1; size: -; CDR3: CASSHWDRPNTEAFF; DNA: TGTGCCAGCAGCCACTGGGACAGACCGAACACTGAAGCTTTCTTT
J: TRBJ2-6; V: TRBV28; D: -; size: -; CDR3: CASRAGTGDSGANVLTF; DNA: TGTGCCAGCAGGGCCGGGACGGGAGACTCTGGGGCCAACGTCCTGACTTTC
J: TRBJ1-3; V: TRBV18; D: TRBD1; size: -; CDR3: CASSTGVPGNTIYF; DNA: TGTGCCAGCTCGACAGGGGTTCCTGGAAACACCATATATTTT
J: TRBJ2-7; V: TRBV6-1; D: TRBD1; size: -; CDR3: CASSVGVDRVRYEQYF; DNA: TGTGCCAGCAGTGTTGGGGTGGACAGGGTAAGGTACGAGCAGTACTTC
J: TRBJ1-1; V: TRBV5-1; D: -; size: few; CDR3: CASSFTQGNTEAFF; DNA: TGCGCCAGCAGCTTTACACAGGGGAACACTGAAGCTTTCTTT
J: TRBJ2-1; V: TRBV5-4; D: TRBD2; size: -; CDR3: CASKPGLAGGSSYNEQFF; DNA: TGTGCCAGCAAACCGGGACTAGCGGGAGGTTCCTCCTACAATGAGCAGTTCTTC